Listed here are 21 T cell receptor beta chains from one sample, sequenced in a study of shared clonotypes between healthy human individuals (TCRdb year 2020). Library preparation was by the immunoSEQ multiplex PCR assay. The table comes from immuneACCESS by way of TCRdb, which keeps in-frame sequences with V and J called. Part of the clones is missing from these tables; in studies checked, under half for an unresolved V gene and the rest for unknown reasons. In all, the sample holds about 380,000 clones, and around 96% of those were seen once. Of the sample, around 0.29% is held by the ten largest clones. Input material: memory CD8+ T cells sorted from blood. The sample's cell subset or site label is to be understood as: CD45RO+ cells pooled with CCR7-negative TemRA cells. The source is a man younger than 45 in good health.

The DNA of the CDR3 is TGTGCCAGCAGCTTTCAACGGGACAGGAAGACTGAAGCTTTCTTT. It translates to CASSFQRDRKTEAFF. This chain joins TRBV7-8 and TRBJ1-1; TRBD1 matches 8 bases. The V and J ends lost 3 bases and 5 bases, in that order; junction bases with no gene match: 8. CDR3 size: 15 residues. From germline, CDR1 is SGHVS and CDR2 FQNEAQ.

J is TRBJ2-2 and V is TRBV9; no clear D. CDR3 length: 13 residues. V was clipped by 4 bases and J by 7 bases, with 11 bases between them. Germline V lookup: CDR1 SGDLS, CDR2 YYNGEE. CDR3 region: CASSLEFGGELFF. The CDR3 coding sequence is TGTGCCAGCAGCCTAGAGTTTGGCGGGGAGCTGTTTTTT.

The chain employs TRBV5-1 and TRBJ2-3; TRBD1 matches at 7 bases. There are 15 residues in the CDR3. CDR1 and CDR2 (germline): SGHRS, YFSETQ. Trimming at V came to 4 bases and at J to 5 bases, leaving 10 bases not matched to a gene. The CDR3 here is CASSPFRSGGDTQYF. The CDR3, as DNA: TGCGCCAGCAGCCCGTTTAGGTCAGGGGGAGATACGCAGTATTTT.

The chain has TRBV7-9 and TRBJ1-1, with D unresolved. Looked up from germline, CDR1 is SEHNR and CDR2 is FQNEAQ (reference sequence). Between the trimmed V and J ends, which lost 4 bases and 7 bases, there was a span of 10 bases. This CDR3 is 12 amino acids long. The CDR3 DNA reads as TGTGCCAGCAGCTCAGGAAGCTTTGAAGCTTTCTTT. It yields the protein CASSSGSFEAFF.

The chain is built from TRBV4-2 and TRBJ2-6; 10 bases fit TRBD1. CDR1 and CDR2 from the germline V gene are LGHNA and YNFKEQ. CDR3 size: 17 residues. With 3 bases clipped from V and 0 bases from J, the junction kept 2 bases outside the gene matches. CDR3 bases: TGTGCCAGCAGCCAGGGACAGGGGATCTCTGGGGCCAACGTCCTGACTTTC. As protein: CASSQGQGISGANVLTF.

The CDR3 DNA reads as TGTGCCAGCAGTTTCTACCGGGACGGGAGACGCGAGCAGTACTTC. It codes for CASSFYRDGRREQYF. The V gene is TRBV6-1, the J gene TRBJ2-7, with D tentatively TRBD2 (6 bases). The CDR3 has 15 residues. Per germline, CDR1 MNHNS and CDR2 SASEGT. Deletions cut 5 bases from V and 6 bases from J, with 20 bases between.

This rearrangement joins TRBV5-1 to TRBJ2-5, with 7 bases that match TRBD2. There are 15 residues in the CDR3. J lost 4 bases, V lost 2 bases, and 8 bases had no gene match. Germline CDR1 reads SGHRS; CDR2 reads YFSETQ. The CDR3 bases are TGCGCCAGCAGCTTCACGGGAGGAACCCTAGAGACCCAGTACTTC. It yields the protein CASSFTGGTLETQYF.

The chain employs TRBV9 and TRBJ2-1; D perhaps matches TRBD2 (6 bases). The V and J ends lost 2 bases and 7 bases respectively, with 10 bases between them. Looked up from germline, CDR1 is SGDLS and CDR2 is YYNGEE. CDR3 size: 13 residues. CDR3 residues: CASSVLTSNEQFF. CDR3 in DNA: TGTGCCAGCAGCGTCCTGACTAGTAATGAGCAGTTCTTC. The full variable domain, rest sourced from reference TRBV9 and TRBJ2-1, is DSGVTQTPKHLITATGQRVTLRCSPRSGDLSVYWYQQSLDQGLQFLIQYYNGEERAKGNILERFSAQQFPDLHSELNLSSLELGDSALYFCASSVLTSNEQFFGPGTRLTVL.

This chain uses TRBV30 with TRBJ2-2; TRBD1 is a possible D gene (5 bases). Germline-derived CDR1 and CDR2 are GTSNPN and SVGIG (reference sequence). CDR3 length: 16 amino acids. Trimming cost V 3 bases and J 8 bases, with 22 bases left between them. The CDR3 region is CAWSEGHRERLGELFF. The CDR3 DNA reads TGTGCCTGGAGCGAAGGACATAGAGAAAGGTTAGGGGAGCTGTTTTTT.

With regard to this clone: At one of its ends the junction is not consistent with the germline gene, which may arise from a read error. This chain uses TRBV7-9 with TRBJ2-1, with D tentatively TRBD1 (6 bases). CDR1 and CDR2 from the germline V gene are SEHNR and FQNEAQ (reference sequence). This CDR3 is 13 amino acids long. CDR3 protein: CASSLGAYNEQLF. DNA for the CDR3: TGTGCCAGCAGCTTGGGGGCCTACAATGAGCAGCTCTTC.

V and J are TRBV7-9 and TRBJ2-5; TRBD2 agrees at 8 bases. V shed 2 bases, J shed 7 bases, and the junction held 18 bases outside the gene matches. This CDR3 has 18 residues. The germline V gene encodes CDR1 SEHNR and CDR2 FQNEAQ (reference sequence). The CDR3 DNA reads TGTGCCAGCAGCTTATCTATTCGGCGAGGGCGGGAGGCAGGGACCCAGTACTTC. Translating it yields CASSLSIRRGREAGTQYF.

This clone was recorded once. This chain's CDR3 is CASRSWRSISYNEQFF. The CDR3 nucleotides are TGTGCCAGTCGTAGTTGGCGCTCGATTTCCTACAATGAGCAGTTCTTC. The chain combines TRBV28 with TRBJ2-1, with D hard to call. From germline, CDR1 is MDHEN and CDR2 SYDVKM. The CDR3 has 16 residues. The V end lost 9 bases, the J end lost 1 base, and 19 bases lay between the germline ends. The variable domain in full, completed from reference TRBV28 and TRBJ2-1, reads DVKVTQSSRYLVKRTGEKVFLECVQDMDHENMFWYRQDPGLGLRLIYFSYDVKMKEKGDIPEGYSVSREKKERFSLILESASTNQTSMYLCASRSWRSISYNEQFFGPGTRLTVL.

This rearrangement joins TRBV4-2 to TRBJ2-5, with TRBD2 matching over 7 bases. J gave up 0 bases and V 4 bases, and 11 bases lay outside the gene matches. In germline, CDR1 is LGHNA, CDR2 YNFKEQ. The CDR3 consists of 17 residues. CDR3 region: CASSPQWGTKYQETQYF. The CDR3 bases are TGTGCCAGCAGCCCCCAGTGGGGGACTAAGTACCAAGAGACCCAGTACTTC.

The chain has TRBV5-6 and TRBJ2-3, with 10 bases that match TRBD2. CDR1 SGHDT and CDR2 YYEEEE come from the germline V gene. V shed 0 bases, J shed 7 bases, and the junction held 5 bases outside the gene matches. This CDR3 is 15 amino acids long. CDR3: CASSLASGRANTQYF. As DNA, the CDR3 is TGTGCCAGCAGCTTGGCAAGCGGGAGGGCCAATACGCAGTATTTT.

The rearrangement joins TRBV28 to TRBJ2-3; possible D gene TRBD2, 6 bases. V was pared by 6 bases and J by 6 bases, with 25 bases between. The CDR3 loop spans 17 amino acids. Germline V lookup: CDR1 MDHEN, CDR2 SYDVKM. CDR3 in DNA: TGTGCCAGCAGGTGGGTAGATGGAAGGGACTTAAAGGATACGCAGTATTTT. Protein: CASRWVDGRDLKDTQYF.

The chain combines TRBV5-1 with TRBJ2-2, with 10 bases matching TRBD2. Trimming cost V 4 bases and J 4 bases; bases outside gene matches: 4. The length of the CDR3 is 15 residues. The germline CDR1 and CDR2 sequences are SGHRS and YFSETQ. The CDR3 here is CASSPPSGSTGELFF. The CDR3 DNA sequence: TGCGCCAGCAGCCCCCCTAGCGGGAGCACCGGGGAGCTGTTTTTT.

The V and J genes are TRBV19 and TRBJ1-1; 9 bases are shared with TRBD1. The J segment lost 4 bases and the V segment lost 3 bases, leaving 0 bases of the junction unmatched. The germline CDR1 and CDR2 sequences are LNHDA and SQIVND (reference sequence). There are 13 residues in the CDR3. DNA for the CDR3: TGTGCCAGTAGTATGACAGGGGGCACTGAAGCTTTCTTT. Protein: CASSMTGGTEAFF. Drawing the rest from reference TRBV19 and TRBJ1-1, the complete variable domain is DGGITQSPKYLFRKEGQNVTLSCEQNLNHDAMYWYRQDPGQGLRLIYYSQIVNDFQKGDIAEGYSVSREKKESFPLTVTSAQKNPTAFYLCASSMTGGTEAFFGQGTRLTVV.

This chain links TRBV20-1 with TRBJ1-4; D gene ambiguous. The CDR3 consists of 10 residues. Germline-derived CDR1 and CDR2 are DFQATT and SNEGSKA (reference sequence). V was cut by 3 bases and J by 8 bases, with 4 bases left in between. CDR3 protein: CSASDEKLFF. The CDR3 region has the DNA TGCAGTGCTAGTGACGAAAAACTGTTTTTT.

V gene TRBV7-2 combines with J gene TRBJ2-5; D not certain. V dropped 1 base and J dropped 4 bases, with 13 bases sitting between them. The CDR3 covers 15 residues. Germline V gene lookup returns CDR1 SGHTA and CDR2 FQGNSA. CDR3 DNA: TGTGCCAGCAGCTTAGTTGGCAGCCAAGGAGAGACCCAGTACTTC. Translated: CASSLVGSQGETQYF.

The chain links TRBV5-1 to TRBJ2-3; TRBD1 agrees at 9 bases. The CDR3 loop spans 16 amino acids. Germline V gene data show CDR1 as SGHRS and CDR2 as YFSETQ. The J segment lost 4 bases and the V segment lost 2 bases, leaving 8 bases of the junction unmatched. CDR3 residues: CASSFGTGQGADTQYF. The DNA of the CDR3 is TGCGCCAGCAGCTTCGGCACGGGACAGGGCGCAGATACGCAGTATTTT.

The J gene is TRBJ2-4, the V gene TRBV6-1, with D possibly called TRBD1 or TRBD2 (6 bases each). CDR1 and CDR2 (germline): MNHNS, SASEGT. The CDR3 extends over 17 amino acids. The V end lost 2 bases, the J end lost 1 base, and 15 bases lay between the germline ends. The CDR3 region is CASSEIGGRKAKNIQYF. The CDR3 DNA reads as TGTGCCAGCAGTGAAATTGGGGGGCGCAAGGCCAAAAACATTCAGTACTTC.